This T cell receptor beta chain is from a study of blood T cell repertoires in COVID-19. About the study: Donors in the United States, Italy and Spain gave samples during acute or convalescent COVID-19.

This CDR3 spans 16 amino acids. V was trimmed by 5 bases and J by 4 bases, leaving 18 bases between them. The germline gives CDR1 SEHNR, CDR2 FQNEAQ (reference sequence). Assay: immunoSEQ multiplex PCR; the TCRdb copy retains only in-frame clones and omits some. The sample records around 78,000 clones, around 91% being singletons. The sample taken for sequencing was peripheral blood. The source is a woman in her 50s in a cohort sampled during active COVID-19. The chain carries TRBV7-9 and TRBJ1-3, with D possibly matching TRBD1 (5 bases). The CDR3 coding sequence is TGTGCCAGCAGCGCCCGGAGTGGATGGGGCGGAAACACCATATATTTT. It codes for CASSARSGWGGNTIYF.